This TCR beta chain was identified during a study of shared clonotypes between healthy human individuals. The overall study: The donors, two women and a few men, were aged 18 to 49.

The CDR3 contains 11 residues. Trimming left V 5 bases short and J 4 bases short, with 7 bases between. Germline V gives CDR1 GTSNPN, CDR2 SVGIG (reference sequence). Clones were read by immunoSEQ multiplex PCR, and TCRdb kept only the in-frame ones, dropping some. The table records 2 million to 3 million clones, more than 85% of them present only once. Study-wide findings and caveats: Clonotypes not shared had lower generation probabilities than those common to all four donors.

Notes on this clone: Antigen specificity is unknown.

V and J are TRBV30 and TRBJ2-3, with D unresolved. This TCR was recovered from a man younger than 30 in good health. Some clones in this sample may be carry-over from other donors' samples. The sample was naive CD4+ T cells from PBMCs. The subset is: CD45RA+ positively selected. The CDR3 here is CAWARADTQYF. The CDR3 DNA reads as TGTGCCTGGGCCAGAGCAGATACGCAGTATTTT.